Listed below are T cell receptor beta chains from one sample, sequenced in a study of OX40 agonist ivuxolimab in advanced cancers. Libraries were prepared by immunoSEQ multiplex PCR; TCRdb keeps only in-frame clonotypes and omits some of them. This repertoire shows roughly 68,000 clones, 75% to 85% found once; its top ten account for 1.4%. The specimen was CD4+ or CD8+ T cells sorted from blood, collected in a trial of the OX40 agonist ivuxolimab. Every receptor here comes from an adult with an advanced solid tumor such as melanoma, head and neck, liver or kidney cancer. Each CDR3 is given with its conserved first and last residue. The D gene is left open where the match is weak. Clone size is given for some rows only: seen once, a few or many times, or a class if the clone is expanded.

12,TRBV6-6,TRBJ1-5,.,.,CASRESNQPQHF,TGTGCCAGCAGGGAGTCGAATCAGCCCCAGCATTTT
15,TRBV6-1,TRBJ1-5,.,TRBD1,CASVRDRGLGQPQHF,TGTGCCAGCGTCCGGGACAGGGGGTTAGGGCAGCCCCAGCATTTT
12,TRBV5-1,TRBJ1-1,.,.,CASGGGGFGAFF,TGCGCCAGCGGAGGGGGTGGCTTCGGAGCTTTCTTT
14,TRBV28,TRBJ2-4,.,.,CASRDTLAKNIQYF,TGTGCCAGCCGGGACACATTAGCCAAAAACATTCAGTACTTC
15,TRBV5-1,TRBJ2-5,.,.,CASSLAVGQQETQYF,TGCGCCAGCAGCTTGGCCGTGGGACAACAAGAGACCCAGTACTTC
14,TRBV6-4,TRBJ1-1,.,.,CASSDSGEDTEAFF,TGTGCCAGCAGTGACTCGGGGGAGGACACTGAAGCTTTCTTT
14,TRBV5-6,TRBJ2-5,.,.,CASSLSAFQETQYF,TGTGCCAGCAGCTTAAGTGCTTTTCAAGAGACCCAGTACTTC
13,TRBV6-1,TRBJ2-5,.,TRBD1,CASTGQFKETQYF,TGTGCCAGCACGGGACAGTTTAAAGAGACCCAGTACTTC
16,TRBV11-2,TRBJ1-5,.,.,CASSLDFGYSNQPQHF,TGTGCCAGCAGCTTAGATTTTGGCTATAGCAATCAGCCCCAGCATTTT
14,TRBV10-3,TRBJ2-5,.,TRBD1,CAISGRDRVDTQYF,TGTGCCATCAGTGGGCGTGACAGGGTGGATACCCAGTACTTC
15,TRBV25-1,TRBJ2-3,few,TRBD2,CASSATSGGADTQYF,TGTGCCAGCAGTGCAACTAGCGGGGGGGCAGATACGCAGTATTTT
15,TRBV19,TRBJ2-3,.,.,CASSPAGGRADTQYF,TGTGCCAGTAGTCCGGCAGGTGGGAGAGCAGATACGCAGTATTTT
15,TRBV19,TRBJ2-1,.,TRBD1,CASSIGLGQGNEQFF,TGTGCCAGTAGTATCGGATTGGGACAGGGCAATGAGCAGTTCTTC
16,TRBV11-3,TRBJ2-1,.,TRBD2,CASSPSLAGGQNEQFF,TGTGCCAGCAGCCCATCCCTAGCGGGGGGCCAAAATGAGCAGTTCTTC
14,TRBV2,TRBJ2-5,.,TRBD2,CASRLAGLGETQYF,TGTGCCAGCAGGCTAGCGGGGTTGGGAGAGACCCAGTACTTC
14,TRBV5-4,TRBJ2-7,once,.,CASSQKTGTYEQYF,TGTGCCAGCAGCCAAAAGACAGGTACCTACGAGCAGTACTTC
14,TRBV10-2,TRBJ1-6,.,.,CASSDSGYNSPLHF,TGCGCCAGCAGTGATTCGGGTTATAATTCACCCCTCCACTTT